Listed below are T cell receptor beta chains from one sample, sequenced in a study of early T cells in non-severe SARS-CoV-2 infection. TCRdb processed the 5' RACE reads anew with MiXCR; each CDR3 protein has one entry. Among about 46,000 distinct CDR3 sequences listed, 5.4% were seen once. The source material was whole blood, sampled at baseline. These receptors were taken from an adult who was a healthcare worker with PCR-confirmed SARS-CoV-2 infection or an uninfected control (not recorded which). Each CDR3 is given with its conserved first and last residue. Each record gives: J gene, V gene, clone size, D gene, CDR3 protein, CDR3 DNA. The D gene is left open where the match is weak. Clone size, where shown, is once, few, many, or a class for clones that have expanded.

TRBJ2-1 TRBV20-1 many - CSARSRGISYNEQFF TGCAGTGCTAGATCCCGCGGGATTTCCTACAATGAGCAGTTCTTC
TRBJ1-1 TRBV12-5 many - CASGTDRNTEAFF TGTGCTAGTGGGACGGACAGAAACACTGAAGCTTTCTTT
TRBJ2-7 TRBV3-1 few TRBD1 CASSQVIRGPYEQYF TGTGCCAGCAGCCAAGTCATCAGGGGGCCCTACGAGCAGTACTTC
TRBJ2-7 TRBV3-1 many - CASSLQPYEQYF TGTGCCAGCAGCCTCCAACCCTACGAGCAGTACTTC
TRBJ2-5 TRBV6-5 few TRBD2 CASSLRTSDETQYF TGTGCCAGCAGTCTCCGGACTAGCGACGAGACCCAGTACTTC
TRBJ2-1 TRBV6-2/TRBV6-3 few TRBD2 CASSYGRASGYNEQFF TGTGCCAGCAGTTACGGGAGGGCTAGCGGCTACAATGAGCAGTTCTTC
TRBJ2-3 TRBV10-2 few - CASSVQGQGDTQYF TGCGCCAGCAGTGTCCAGGGGCAAGGAGATACGCAGTATTTT
TRBJ2-1 TRBV4-2 many - CASSQEKQGGDEQFF TGTGCCAGCAGCCAAGAGAAACAGGGGGGGGATGAGCAGTTCTTC
TRBJ2-5 TRBV6-1 many - CASSEASGTKETQYF TGTGCCAGCAGTGAAGCTTCGGGGACCAAAGAGACCCAGTACTTC
TRBJ2-1 TRBV25-1 - TRBD1 CASSAHRGRGYNEQFF TGTGCCAGCAGTGCTCACAGGGGCAGGGGTTACAATGAGCAGTTCTTC
TRBJ2-6 TRBV4-2 few - CASSQETSGANVLTF TGTGCCAGCAGCCAAGAAACGTCTGGGGCCAACGTCCTGACTTTC
TRBJ2-3 TRBV29-1 many TRBD2 CSAPGLAGPTDTQYF TGCAGCGCACCGGGACTAGCGGGACCCACAGATACGCAGTATTTT